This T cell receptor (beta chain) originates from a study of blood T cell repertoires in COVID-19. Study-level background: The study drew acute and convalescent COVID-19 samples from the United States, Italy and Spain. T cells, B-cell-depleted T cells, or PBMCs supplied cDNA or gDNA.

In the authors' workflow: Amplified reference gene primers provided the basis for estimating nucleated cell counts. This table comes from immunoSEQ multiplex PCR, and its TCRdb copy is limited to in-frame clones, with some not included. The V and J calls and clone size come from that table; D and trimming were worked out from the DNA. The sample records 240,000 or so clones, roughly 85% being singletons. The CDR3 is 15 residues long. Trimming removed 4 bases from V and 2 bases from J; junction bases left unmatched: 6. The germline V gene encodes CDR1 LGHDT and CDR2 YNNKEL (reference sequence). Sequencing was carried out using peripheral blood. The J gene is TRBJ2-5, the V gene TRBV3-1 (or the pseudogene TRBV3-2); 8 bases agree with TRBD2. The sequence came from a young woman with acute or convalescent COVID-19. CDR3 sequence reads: CASSPGGRKQETQYF. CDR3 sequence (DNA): TGTGCCAGCAGCCCCGGCGGGAGGAAACAAGAGACCCAGTACTTC.